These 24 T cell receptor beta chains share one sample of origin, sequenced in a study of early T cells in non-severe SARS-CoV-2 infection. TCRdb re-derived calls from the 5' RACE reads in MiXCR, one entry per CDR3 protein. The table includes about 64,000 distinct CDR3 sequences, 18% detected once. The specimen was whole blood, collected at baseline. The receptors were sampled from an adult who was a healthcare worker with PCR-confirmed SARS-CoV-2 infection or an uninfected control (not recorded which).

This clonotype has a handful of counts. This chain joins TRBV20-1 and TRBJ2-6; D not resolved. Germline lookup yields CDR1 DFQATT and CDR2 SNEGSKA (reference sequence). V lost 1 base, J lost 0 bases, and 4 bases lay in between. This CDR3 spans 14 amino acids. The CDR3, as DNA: TGCAGTGCTAGAGTTGGCTCTGGGGCCAACGTCCTGACTTTC. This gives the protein CSARVGSGANVLTF.

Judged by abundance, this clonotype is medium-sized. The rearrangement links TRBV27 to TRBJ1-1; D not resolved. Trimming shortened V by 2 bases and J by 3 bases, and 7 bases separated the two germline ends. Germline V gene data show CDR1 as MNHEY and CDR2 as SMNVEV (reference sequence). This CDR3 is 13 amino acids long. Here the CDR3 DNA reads TGTGCCAGCAGTTTAGAACAGCACACTGAAGCTTTCTTT. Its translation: CASSLEQHTEAFF.

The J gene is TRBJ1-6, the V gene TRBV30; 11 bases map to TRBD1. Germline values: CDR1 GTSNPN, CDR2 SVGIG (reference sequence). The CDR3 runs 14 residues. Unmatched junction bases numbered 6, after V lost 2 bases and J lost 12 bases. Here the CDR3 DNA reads TGTGCCTGGAGTCGGGACAGGGGGATCATACCCCTCCACTTT. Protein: CAWSRDRGIIPLHF.

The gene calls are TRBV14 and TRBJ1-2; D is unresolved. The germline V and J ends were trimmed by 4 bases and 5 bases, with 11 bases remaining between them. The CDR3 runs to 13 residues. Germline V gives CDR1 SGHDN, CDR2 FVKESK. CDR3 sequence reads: CASSRATLYGYTF. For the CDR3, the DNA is TGTGCCAGCAGCCGTGCTACGTTGTATGGCTACACCTTC.

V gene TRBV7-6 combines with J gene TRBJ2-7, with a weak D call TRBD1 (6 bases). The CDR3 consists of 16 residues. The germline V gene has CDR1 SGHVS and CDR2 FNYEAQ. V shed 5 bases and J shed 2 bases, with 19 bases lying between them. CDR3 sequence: CASSPRVGDITYEQYF. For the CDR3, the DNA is TGTGCCAGCAGCCCCCGGGTGGGGGACATAACCTACGAGCAGTACTTC.

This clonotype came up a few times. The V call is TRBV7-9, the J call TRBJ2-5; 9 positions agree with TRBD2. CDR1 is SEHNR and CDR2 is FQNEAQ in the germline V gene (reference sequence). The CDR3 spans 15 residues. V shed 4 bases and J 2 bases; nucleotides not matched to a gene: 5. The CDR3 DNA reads TGTGCCAGCAGCTCGGGACTAGCAGCGCAAGAGACCCAGTACTTC. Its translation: CASSSGLAAQETQYF.

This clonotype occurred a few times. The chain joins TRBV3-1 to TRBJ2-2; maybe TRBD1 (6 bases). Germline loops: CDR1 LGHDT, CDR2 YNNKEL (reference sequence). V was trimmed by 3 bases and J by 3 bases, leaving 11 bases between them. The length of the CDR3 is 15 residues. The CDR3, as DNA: TGTGCCAGCAGCCACAGGGGTTGGGACACCGGGGAGCTGTTTTTT. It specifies CASSHRGWDTGELFF.

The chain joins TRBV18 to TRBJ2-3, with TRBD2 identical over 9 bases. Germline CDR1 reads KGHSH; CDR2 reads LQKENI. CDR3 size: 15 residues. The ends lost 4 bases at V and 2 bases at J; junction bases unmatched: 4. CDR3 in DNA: TGTGCCAGCTCACACCTAGCGGGGCCCACAGATACGCAGTATTTT. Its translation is CASSHLAGPTDTQYF.

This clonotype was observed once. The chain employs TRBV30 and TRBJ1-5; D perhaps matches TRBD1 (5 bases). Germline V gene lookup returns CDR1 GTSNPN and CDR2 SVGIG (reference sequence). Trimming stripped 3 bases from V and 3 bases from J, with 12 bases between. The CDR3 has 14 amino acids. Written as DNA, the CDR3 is TGTGCCTGGAGAGGCGGCAGGGACAATCAGCCCCAGCATTTT. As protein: CAWRGGRDNQPQHF.

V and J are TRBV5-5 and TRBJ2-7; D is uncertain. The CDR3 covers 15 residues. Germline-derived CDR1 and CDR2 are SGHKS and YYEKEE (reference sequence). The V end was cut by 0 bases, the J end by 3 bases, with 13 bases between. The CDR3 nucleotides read TGTGCCAGCAGCTTGGGGCGGTTGGGCAACTACGAGCAGTACTTC. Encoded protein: CASSLGRLGNYEQYF.

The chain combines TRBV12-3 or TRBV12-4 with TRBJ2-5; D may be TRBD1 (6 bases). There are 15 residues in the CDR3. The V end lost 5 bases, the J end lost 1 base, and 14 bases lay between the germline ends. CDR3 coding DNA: TGTGCCAGCAGTACTACAGGGATTCCCCAAGAGACCCAGTACTTC. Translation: CASSTTGIPQETQYF.

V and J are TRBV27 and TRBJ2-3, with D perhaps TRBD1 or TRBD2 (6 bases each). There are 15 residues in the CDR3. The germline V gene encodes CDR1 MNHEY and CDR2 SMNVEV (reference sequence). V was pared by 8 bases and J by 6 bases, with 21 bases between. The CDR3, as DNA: TGTGCCAGCCGGACCCTGGGGGGCCCCCGGGATACGCAGTATTTT. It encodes CASRTLGGPRDTQYF.

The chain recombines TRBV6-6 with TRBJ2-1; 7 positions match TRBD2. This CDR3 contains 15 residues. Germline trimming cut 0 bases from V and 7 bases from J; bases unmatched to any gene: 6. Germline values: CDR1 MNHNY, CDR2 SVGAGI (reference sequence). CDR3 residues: CASSYSRGGLNEQFF. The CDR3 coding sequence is TGTGCCAGCAGTTACTCGAGGGGAGGGTTGAATGAGCAGTTCTTC.

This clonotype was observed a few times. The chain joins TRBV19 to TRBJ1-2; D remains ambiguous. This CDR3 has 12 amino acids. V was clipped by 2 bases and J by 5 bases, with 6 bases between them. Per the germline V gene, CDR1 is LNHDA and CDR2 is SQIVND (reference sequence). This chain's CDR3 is CASSIWGYGYTF. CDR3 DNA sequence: TGTGCCAGTAGTATATGGGGATATGGCTACACCTTC.

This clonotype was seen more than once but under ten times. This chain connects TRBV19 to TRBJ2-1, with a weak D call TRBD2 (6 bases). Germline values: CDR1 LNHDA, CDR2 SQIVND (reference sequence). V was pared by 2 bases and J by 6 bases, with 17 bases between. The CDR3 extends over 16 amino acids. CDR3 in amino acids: CASSIKGGVLPNEQFF. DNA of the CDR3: TGTGCCAGTAGTATAAAGGGCGGGGTCCTGCCCAATGAGCAGTTCTTC.

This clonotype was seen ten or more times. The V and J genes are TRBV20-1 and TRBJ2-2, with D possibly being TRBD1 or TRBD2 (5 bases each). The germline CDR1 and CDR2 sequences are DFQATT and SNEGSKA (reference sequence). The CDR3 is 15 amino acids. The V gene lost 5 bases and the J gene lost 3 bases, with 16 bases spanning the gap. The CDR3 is CSASTGTFDTGELFF. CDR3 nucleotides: TGCAGTGCTTCCACCGGGACCTTTGACACCGGGGAGCTGTTTTTT.

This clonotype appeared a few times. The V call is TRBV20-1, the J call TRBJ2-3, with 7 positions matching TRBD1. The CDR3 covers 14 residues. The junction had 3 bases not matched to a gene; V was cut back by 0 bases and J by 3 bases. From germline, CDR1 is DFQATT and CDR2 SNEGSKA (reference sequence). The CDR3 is CSAREVGQTDTQYF. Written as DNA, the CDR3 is TGCAGTGCTAGAGAAGTGGGACAGACAGATACGCAGTATTTT.

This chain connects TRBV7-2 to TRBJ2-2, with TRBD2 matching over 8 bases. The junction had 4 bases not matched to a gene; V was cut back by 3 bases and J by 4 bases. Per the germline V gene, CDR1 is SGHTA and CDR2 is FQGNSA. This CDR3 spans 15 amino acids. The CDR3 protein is CASSFVAGSTGELFF. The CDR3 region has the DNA TGTGCCAGCAGCTTCGTAGCGGGGAGCACCGGGGAGCTGTTTTTT.

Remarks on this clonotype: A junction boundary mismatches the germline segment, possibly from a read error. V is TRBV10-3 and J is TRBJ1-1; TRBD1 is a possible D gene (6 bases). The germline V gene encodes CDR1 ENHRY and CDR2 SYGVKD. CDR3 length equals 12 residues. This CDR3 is CAISSGETGAFF. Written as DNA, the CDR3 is TGTGCCATCAGCTCAGGGGAGACTGGAGCTTTCTTT.

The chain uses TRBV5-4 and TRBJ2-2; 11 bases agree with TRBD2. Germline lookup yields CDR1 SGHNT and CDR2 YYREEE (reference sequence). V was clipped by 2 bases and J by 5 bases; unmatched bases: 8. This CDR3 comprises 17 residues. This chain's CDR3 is CASSLLGLAGGTGELFF. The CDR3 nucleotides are TGTGCCAGCAGCTTACTTGGACTAGCGGGTGGGACCGGGGAGCTGTTTTTT. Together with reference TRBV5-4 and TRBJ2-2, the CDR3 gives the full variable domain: ETGVTQSPTHLIKTRGQQVTLRCSSQSGHNTVSWYQQALGQGPQFIFQYYREEENGRGNFPPRFSGLQFPNYSSELNVNALELDDSALYLCASSLLGLAGGTGELFFGEGSRLTVL.

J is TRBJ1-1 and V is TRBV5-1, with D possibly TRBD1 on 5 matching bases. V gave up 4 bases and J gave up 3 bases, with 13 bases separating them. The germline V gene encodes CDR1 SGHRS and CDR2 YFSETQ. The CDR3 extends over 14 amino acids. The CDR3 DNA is TGCGCCAGCAGCCCAGGGACGTTTTACACTGAAGCTTTCTTT. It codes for CASSPGTFYTEAFF.

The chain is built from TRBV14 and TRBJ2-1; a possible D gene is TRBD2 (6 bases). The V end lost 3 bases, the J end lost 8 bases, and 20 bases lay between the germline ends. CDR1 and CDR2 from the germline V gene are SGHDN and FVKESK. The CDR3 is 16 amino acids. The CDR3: CASSQYLAGSYDEQFF. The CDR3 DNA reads TGTGCCAGCAGCCAGTATCTTGCGGGGAGTTACGATGAGCAGTTCTTC.

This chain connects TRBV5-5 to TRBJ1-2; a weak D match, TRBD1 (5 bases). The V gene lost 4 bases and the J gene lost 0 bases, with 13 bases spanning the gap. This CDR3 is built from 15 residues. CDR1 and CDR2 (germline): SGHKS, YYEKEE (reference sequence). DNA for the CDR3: TGTGCCAGCAGCCACGGGACCGCCGCTAACTATGGCTACACCTTC. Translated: CASSHGTAANYGYTF.

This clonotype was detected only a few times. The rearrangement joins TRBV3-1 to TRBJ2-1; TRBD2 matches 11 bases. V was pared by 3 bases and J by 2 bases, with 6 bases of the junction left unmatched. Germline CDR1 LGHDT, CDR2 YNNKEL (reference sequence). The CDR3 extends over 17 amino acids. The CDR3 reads CASSQILAGGPYNEQFF. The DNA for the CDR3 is TGTGCCAGCAGCCAGATATTAGCGGGAGGGCCCTACAATGAGCAGTTCTTC.